The 14 T cell receptor beta chains listed next were all sequenced from one sample in a study of T cells in Graves' hyperthyroidism and ophthalmopathy (dated by TCRdb to the late 2010s). The library came from multiplex PCR. The instrument given in TCRdb is Illumina HiSeq 2000. TCR beta CDR3 regions were amplified from RNA transcripts. For the first round of RT-PCR on the TCR CDR3, the HTBI primer set was used together with the Qiagen OneStep RT-PCR kit. The public reads were quality trimmed at Q25 with fastp and then assembled into clones with MiXCR by TCRdb, keeping productive beta chains. Rows with a matching CDR3 protein are joined into one entry that keeps the most common DNA and genes. Across this sample there are roughly 500,000 distinct CDR3 sequences, with approximately 25% seen only once. The ten top clones hold 11% of the sample. The source material was blood. The receptors originated from a woman in her thirties with Graves' ophthalmopathy.

This clonotype was detected many times. The V and J genes are TRBV20-1 and TRBJ2-7; TRBD2 agrees at 12 bases. Germline CDR1 reads DFQATT; CDR2 reads SNEGSKA (reference sequence). The CDR3 is 14 amino acids. With 4 bases clipped from V and 3 bases from J, the junction kept 4 bases outside the gene matches. The CDR3 here is CSAKLAGGYYEQYF. The CDR3 coding sequence is TGCAGTGCTAAACTAGCGGGGGGCTACTACGAGCAGTACTTC.

This clonotype was recorded many times. The J gene is TRBJ1-5, the V gene TRBV2; the match to TRBD1 covers 9 bases. Germline V CDR1 and CDR2: SNHLY, FYNNEI. The CDR3 has 13 residues. The V segment lost 6 bases and the J segment 6 bases; nucleotides outside the gene matches: 3. The CDR3 loop is CASRGTGIQPQHF. As DNA, the CDR3 is TGTGCCAGCAGGGGGACAGGGATTCAGCCCCAGCATTTT.

This clonotype was observed many times. The rearrangement links TRBV30 to TRBJ2-7, with D perhaps TRBD2 (5 bases). The CDR3 runs to 15 residues. Trimming removed 4 bases at V and 3 bases at J, with 19 bases between. The germline gives CDR1 GTSNPN, CDR2 SVGIG (reference sequence). The CDR3 reads CAWTPPPGRGYEQYF. CDR3 in DNA: TGTGCCTGGACCCCGCCCCCGGGGAGAGGCTACGAGCAGTACTTC.

The sample holds many counts of this clonotype. The rearrangement joins TRBV6-2 or TRBV6-3 to TRBJ1-2; D not resolved. This CDR3 spans 12 amino acids. Per germline, CDR1 MNHEY and CDR2 SVGEGT. Trimming removed 1 base from V and 7 bases from J, with 7 bases in between. As DNA, the CDR3 is TGTGCCAGCAGTTACTGGTCCGTTGGCTACACCTTC. Translation gives CASSYWSVGYTF.

In the case of this clonotype: One junction end disagrees with the germline gene, perhaps due to a read error. V and J are TRBV28 and TRBJ1-1, with D tentatively TRBD1 (6 bases). The CDR3 totals 14 residues. The germline V gene encodes CDR1 MDHEN and CDR2 SYDVKM. CDR3 protein: CASSSGVRNTDAFF. The CDR3 DNA reads TGTGCCAGCAGTTCAGGGGTCAGGAACACTGATGCTTTCTTT.

V usage is TRBV5-1 and J usage is TRBJ1-1, with D maybe TRBD1 (6 bases). CDR3 length equals 16 residues. The germline gives CDR1 SGHRS, CDR2 YFSETQ. Trimming shortened V by 4 bases and J by 5 bases, and 21 bases separated the two germline ends. CDR3 amino acids: CASSPRTRGRGTEAFF. DNA of the CDR3: TGCGCCAGCAGCCCCCGGACCAGGGGAAGGGGAACTGAAGCTTTCTTT.

This clonotype was seen many times. The J gene is TRBJ1-2, the V gene TRBV6-5; no clear D. V was cut by 0 bases and J by 3 bases, with 11 bases left in between. CDR1 is MNHEY and CDR2 is SVGAGI in the germline V gene. The CDR3 consists of 15 residues. For the CDR3, the DNA is TGTGCCAGCAGTTACTCTCTGGCCAGCCACTATGGCTACACCTTC. Translating gives CASSYSLASHYGYTF.

A few counts support this clonotype. The CDR3 here is CAWSSEPYEQYF. Written as DNA, the CDR3 is TGTGCCTGGTCAAGCGAGCCCTACGAGCAGTACTTC. V gene TRBV30 combines with J gene TRBJ2-7; D not resolved. With 5 bases removed from V and 2 bases from J, the gap between germline ends came to 10 bases. The CDR3 covers 12 residues. Germline-derived CDR1 and CDR2 are GTSNPN and SVGIG (reference sequence).

This clonotype was seen many times. The CDR3 nucleotides are TGTGCCATCCCAGTAGGAGGGGGCTATGGCTACACCTTC. It yields the protein CAIPVGGGYGYTF. V and J are TRBV10-3 and TRBJ1-2, with D tentatively TRBD1 (6 bases). Germline assignment: CDR1 ENHRY and CDR2 SYGVKD. The V and J ends lost 8 bases and 4 bases respectively, with 14 bases between them. The CDR3 extends over 13 amino acids.

In this sample, this clonotype turned up many times. The chain is built from TRBV27 and TRBJ1-1; weak D call: TRBD1 (6 bases). Germline CDR1 reads MNHEY; CDR2 reads SMNVEV (reference sequence). V was trimmed by 7 bases and J by 7 bases, leaving 19 bases between them. The CDR3 runs 14 residues. CDR3 sequence: CASTDRGGWNEAFF. CDR3 bases: TGTGCCAGCACCGACCGTGGGGGCTGGAATGAAGCTTTCTTT.

V gene TRBV4-1 combines with J gene TRBJ2-7; TRBD2 matches 11 bases. J lost 7 bases, V lost 3 bases, and 11 bases had no gene match. CDR1 and CDR2 from the germline V gene are MGHRA and YSYEKL. CDR3 size: 16 residues. DNA for the CDR3: TGCGCCAGCAGCCATATACTAGCGGGGGACTCTGAAGAGCAGTACTTC. Its translation is CASSHILAGDSEEQYF.

The J gene is TRBJ2-7, the V gene TRBV6-1; 7 nucleotides match TRBD1. After removal of 7 bases from V and 3 bases from J, the junction contained 6 bases not matched to a gene. This CDR3 has 13 amino acids. CDR1 is MNHNS and CDR2 is SASEGT in the germline V gene. The CDR3 sequence: CASMVAGGYEQYF. The CDR3 nucleotides read TGTGCCAGCATGGTAGCAGGGGGCTACGAGCAGTACTTC.

This clonotype has at least ten counts. The V and J genes are TRBV7-3 and TRBJ2-2; D is uncertain. The CDR3 length is 14 residues. Deletions cut 0 bases from V and 4 bases from J, with 6 bases between. Germline values: CDR1 SGHTA, CDR2 FQGTGA. CDR3 amino acids: CASSLTGPTGELFF. The CDR3 DNA follows: TGTGCCAGCAGCTTAACTGGCCCCACCGGGGAGCTGTTTTTT.

The chain carries TRBV12-5 and TRBJ2-5, with 9 positions matching TRBD2. Germline lookup yields CDR1 LGHNT and CDR2 FRNRAP. Germline trimming cut 2 bases from V and 1 base from J; bases unmatched to any gene: 8. This CDR3 spans 17 amino acids. CDR3 coding DNA: TGTGCTAGTGGTTTGTATCGGACTAGCGTACTCCAAGAGACCCAGTACTTC. As protein: CASGLYRTSVLQETQYF.